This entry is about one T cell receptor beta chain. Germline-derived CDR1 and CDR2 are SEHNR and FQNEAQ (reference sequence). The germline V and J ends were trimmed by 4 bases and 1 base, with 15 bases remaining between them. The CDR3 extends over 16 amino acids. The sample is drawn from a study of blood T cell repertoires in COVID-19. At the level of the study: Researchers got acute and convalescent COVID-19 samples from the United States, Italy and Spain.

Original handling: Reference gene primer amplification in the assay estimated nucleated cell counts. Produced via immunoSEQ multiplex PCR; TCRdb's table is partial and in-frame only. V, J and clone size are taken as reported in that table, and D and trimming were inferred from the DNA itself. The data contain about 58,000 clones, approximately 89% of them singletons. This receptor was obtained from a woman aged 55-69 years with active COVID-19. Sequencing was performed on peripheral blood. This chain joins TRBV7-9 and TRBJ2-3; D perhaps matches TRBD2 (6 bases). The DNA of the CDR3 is TGTGCCAGCAGCTCGGCGCGGGGTCCTGGCACAGATACGCAGTATTTT. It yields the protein CASSSARGPGTDTQYF.